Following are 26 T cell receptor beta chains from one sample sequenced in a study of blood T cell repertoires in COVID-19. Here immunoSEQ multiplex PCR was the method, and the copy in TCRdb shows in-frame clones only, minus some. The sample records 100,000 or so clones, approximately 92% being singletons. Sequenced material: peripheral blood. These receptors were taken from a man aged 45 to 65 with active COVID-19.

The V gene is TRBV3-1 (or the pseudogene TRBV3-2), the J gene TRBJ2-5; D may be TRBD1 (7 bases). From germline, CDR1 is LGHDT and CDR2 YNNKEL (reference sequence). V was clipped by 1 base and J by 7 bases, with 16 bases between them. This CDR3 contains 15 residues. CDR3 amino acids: CASSQGAGGQVTQYF. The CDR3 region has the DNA TGTGCCAGCAGCCAAGGGGCAGGGGGGCAGGTGACCCAGTACTTC.

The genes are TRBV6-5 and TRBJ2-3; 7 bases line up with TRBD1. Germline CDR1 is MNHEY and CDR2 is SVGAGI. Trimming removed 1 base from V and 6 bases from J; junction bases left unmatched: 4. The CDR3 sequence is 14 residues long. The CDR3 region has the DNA TGTGCCAGCAGTTACTTGCAGGGGGTTGATACGCAGTATTTT. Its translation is CASSYLQGVDTQYF.

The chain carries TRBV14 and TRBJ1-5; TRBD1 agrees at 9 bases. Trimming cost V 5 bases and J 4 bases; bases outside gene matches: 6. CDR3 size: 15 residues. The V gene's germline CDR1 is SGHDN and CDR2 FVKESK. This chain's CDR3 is CASSLTGGGNQPQHF. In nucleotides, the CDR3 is TGTGCCAGCAGCTTGACAGGGGGAGGGAATCAGCCCCAGCATTTT.

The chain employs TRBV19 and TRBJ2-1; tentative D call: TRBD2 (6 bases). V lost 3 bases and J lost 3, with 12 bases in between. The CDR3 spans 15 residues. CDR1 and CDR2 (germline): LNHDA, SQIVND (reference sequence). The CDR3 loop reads CASSIPGELYNEQFF. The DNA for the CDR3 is TGTGCCAGTAGTATTCCGGGGGAGCTCTACAATGAGCAGTTCTTC.

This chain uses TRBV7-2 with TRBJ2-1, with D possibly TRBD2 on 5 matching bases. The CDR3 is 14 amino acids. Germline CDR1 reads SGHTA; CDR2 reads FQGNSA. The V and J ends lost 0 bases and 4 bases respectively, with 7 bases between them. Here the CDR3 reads CASSLAPGYNEQFF. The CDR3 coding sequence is TGTGCCAGCAGCTTAGCCCCGGGGTACAATGAGCAGTTCTTC. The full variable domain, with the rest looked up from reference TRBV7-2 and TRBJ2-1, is GAGVSQSPSNKVTEKGKDVELRCDPISGHTALYWYRQSLGQGLEFLIYFQGNSAPDKSGLPSDRFSAERTGGSVSTLTIQRTQQEDSAVYLCASSLAPGYNEQFFGPGTRLTVL.

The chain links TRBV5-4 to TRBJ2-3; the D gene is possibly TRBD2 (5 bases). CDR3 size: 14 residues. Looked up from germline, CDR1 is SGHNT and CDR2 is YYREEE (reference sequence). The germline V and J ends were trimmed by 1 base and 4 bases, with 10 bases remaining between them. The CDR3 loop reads CASSLWAGSDTQYF. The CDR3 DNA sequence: TGTGCCAGCAGCTTGTGGGCGGGTTCAGATACGCAGTATTTT.

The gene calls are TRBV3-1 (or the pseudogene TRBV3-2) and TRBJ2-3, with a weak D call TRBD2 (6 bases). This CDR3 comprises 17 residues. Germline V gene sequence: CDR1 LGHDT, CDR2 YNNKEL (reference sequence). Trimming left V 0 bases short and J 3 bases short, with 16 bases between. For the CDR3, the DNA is TGTGCCAGCAGCCAAGAAGTGGGAGGCCTTCCAACAGATACGCAGTATTTT. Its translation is CASSQEVGGLPTDTQYF.

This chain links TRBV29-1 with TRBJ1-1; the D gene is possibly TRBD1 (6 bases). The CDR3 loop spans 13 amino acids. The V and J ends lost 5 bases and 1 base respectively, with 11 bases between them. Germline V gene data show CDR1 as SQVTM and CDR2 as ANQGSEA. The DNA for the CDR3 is TGCAGCGTTCCGGGACAAGGGAACACTGAAGCTTTCTTT. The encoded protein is CSVPGQGNTEAFF.

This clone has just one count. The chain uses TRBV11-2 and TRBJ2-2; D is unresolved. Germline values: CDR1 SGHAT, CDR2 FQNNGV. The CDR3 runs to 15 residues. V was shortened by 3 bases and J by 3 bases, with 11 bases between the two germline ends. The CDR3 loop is CASSLAPRDTGELFF. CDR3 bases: TGTGCCAGCAGCTTGGCACCCCGGGACACCGGGGAGCTGTTTTTT.

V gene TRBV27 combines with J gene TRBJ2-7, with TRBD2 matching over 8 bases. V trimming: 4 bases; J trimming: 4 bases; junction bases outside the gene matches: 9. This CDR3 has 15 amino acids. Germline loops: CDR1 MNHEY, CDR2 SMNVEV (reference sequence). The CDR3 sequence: CASSSEAGVGYEQYF. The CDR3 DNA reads TGTGCCAGCAGTTCCGAAGCGGGAGTAGGGTACGAGCAGTACTTC.

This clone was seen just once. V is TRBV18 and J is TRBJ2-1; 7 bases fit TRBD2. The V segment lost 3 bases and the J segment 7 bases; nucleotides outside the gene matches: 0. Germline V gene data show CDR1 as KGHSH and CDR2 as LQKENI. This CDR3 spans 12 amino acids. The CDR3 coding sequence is TGTGCCAGCTCACCGGGGGGGAATGAGCAGTTCTTC. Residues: CASSPGGNEQFF.

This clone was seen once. For the CDR3, the DNA is TGTGCCAGCAGCTCGAAGCGGGAGGGGGGATACGAGCAGTACTTC. Its translation: CASSSKREGGYEQYF. The V call is TRBV7-8, the J call TRBJ2-7, with 10 bases lining up with TRBD2. This CDR3 has 15 amino acids. Germline lookup yields CDR1 SGHVS and CDR2 FQNEAQ. Trimming at V came to 4 bases and at J to 4 bases, leaving 7 bases not matched to a gene. Together with reference TRBV7-8 and TRBJ2-7, the CDR3 gives the full variable domain: GAGVSQSPRYKVAKRGQDVALRCDPISGHVSLFWYQQALGQGPEFLTYFQNEAQLDKSGLPSDRFFAERPEGSVSTLKIQRTQQEDSAVYLCASSSKREGGYEQYFGPGTRLTVT.

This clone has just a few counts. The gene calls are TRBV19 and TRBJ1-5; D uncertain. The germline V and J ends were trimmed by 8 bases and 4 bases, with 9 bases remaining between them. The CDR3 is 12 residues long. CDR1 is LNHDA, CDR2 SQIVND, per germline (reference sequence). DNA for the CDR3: TGTGCCAGTGGACGGGAGAATCAGCCCCAGCATTTT. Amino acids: CASGRENQPQHF.

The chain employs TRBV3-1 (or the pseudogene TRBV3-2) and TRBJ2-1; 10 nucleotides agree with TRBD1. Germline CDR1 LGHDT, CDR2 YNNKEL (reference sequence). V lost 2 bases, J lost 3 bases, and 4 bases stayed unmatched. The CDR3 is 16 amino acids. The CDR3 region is CASSQTRTGGYNEQFF. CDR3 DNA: TGTGCCAGCAGCCAAACCCGGACAGGGGGCTACAATGAGCAGTTCTTC.

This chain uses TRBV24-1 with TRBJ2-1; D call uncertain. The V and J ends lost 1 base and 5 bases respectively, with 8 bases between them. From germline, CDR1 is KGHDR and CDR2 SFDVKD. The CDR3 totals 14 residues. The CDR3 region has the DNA TGTGCCACCAGTGATTTTGTTGAGAACAATGAGCAGTTCTTC. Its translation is CATSDFVENNEQFF.

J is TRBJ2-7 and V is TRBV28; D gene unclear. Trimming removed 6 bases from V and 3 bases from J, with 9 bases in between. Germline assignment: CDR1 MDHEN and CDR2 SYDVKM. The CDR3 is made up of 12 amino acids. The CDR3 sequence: CASRRSNYEQYF. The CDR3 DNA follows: TGTGCCAGCAGGCGATCAAACTACGAGCAGTACTTC.

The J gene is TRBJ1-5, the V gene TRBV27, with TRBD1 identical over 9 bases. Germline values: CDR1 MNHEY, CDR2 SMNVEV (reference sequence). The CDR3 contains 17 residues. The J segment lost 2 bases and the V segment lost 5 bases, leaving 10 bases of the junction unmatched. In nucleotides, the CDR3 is TGTGCCAGCAGTAGGGGACAGGGTGTTGGTGGCAATCAGCCCCAGCATTTT. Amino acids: CASSRGQGVGGNQPQHF.

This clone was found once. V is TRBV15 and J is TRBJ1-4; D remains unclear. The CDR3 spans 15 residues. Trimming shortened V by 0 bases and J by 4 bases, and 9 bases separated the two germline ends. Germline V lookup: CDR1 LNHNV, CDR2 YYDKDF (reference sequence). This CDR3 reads CATSRDVSNNEKLFF. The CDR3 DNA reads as TGTGCCACCAGCAGAGATGTTAGCAATAATGAAAAACTGTTTTTT.

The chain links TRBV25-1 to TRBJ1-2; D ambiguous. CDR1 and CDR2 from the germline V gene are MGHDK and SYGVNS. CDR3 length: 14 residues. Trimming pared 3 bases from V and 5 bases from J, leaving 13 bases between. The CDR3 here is CASSEGLTSYGYTF. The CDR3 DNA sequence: TGTGCCAGCAGTGAGGGCCTAACATCATATGGCTACACCTTC.

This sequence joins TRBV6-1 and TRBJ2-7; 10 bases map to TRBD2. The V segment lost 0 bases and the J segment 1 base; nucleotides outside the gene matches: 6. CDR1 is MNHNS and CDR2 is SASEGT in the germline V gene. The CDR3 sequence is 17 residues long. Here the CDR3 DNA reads TGTGCCAGCAGTGAAGCGACTAGCGGGTGGATATCCTACGAGCAGTACTTC. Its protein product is CASSEATSGWISYEQYF.

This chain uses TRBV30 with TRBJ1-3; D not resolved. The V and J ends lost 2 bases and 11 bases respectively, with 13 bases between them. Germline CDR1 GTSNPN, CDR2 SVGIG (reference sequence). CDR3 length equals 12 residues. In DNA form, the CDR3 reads TGTGCCTGGAGTATGGCTCGGGAGTCCATATATTTT. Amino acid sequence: CAWSMARESIYF.

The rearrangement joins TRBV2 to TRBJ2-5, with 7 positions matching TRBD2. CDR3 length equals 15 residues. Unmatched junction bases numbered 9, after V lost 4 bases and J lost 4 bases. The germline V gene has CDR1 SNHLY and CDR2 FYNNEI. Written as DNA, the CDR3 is TGTGCCAGCAGTGGACTTAGGGCTAGCGGAGAGACCCAGTACTTC. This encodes CASSGLRASGETQYF.

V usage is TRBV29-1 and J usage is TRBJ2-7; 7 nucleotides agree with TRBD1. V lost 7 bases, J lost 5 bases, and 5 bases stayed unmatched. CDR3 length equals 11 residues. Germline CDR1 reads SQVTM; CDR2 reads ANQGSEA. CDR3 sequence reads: CSAYRGHEQYF. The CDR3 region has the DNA TGCAGCGCTTACAGGGGCCACGAGCAGTACTTC.

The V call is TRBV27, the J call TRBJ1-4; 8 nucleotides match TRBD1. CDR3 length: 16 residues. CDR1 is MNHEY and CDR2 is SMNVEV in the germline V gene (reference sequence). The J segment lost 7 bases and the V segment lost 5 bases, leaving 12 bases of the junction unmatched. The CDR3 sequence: CASSNSQGGSSEKLFF. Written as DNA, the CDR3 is TGTGCCAGCAGTAATTCACAGGGGGGGTCTAGTGAAAAACTGTTTTTT.

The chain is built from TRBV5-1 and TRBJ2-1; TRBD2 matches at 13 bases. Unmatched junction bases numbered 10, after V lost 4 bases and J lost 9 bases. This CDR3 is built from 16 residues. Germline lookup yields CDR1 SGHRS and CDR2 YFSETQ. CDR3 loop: CASSPLRTSGSSEQFF. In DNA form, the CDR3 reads TGCGCCAGCAGCCCCCTTCGGACTAGCGGGAGCAGTGAGCAGTTCTTC.

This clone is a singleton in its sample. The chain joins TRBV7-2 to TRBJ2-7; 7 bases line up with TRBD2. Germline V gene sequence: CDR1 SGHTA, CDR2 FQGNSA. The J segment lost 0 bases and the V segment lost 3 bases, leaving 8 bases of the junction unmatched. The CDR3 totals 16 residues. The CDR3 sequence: CASSLGLAANSYEQYF. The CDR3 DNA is TGTGCCAGCAGCTTGGGGCTAGCGGCAAACTCCTACGAGCAGTACTTC.